Included here is one T cell receptor (beta chain) sequence, with context. Its specificity is unknown. TCRdb analysed the reads with MiXCR anew, one entry per CDR3 protein. The table has about 740,000 distinct CDR3 sequences, under 40% seen once. The data originate from a study of T cell repertoires in cytomegalovirus infection. On the study more broadly: It was the public TCR beta signatures that indicated both CMV infection and matching HLA type.

General study results and limits: Accumulated public TCR beta family frequency recognized individuals carrying CMV together with the relevant HLA. The ex vivo response was dominated by HLA-C-restricted CMV-specific TCR beta clonotypes.

Per germline, CDR1 MGHRA and CDR2 YSYEKL. The CDR3 loop spans 15 amino acids. V shed 6 bases and J 3 bases; nucleotides not matched to a gene: 6. The clonotype comes from a human donor in good health (CMV status not recorded). Some clones in this sample may be carry-over from other donors' samples. Sequenced input: PBMCs. The chain links TRBV4-1 to TRBJ2-7, with 12 bases identical to TRBD2. The CDR3 protein is CASRLTSGGLYEQYF. CDR3 DNA: TGCGCCAGCAGGCTGACTAGCGGGGGACTCTACGAGCAGTACTTC.